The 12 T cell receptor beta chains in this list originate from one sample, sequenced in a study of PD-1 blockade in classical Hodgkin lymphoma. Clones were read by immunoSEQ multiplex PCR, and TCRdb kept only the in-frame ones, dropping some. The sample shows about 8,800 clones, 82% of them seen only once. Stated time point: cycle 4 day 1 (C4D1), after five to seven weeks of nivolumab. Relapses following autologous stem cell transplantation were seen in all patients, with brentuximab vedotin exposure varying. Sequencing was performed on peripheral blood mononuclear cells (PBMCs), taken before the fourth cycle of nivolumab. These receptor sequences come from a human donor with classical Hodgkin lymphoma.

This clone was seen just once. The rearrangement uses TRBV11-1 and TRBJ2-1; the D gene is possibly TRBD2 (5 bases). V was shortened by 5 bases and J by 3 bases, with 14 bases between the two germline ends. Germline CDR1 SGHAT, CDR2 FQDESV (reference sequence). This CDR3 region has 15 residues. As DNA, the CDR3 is TGTGCCAGCAGCGCTCAGACCGGGAACTACAATGAGCAGTTCTTC. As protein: CASSAQTGNYNEQFF.

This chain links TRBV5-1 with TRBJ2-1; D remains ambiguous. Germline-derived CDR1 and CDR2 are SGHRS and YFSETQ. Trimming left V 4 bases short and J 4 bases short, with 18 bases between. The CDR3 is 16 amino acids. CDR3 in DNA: TGCGCCAGCAGCCCCGAAACCGGTCTGGGATACAATGAGCAGTTCTTC. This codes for CASSPETGLGYNEQFF. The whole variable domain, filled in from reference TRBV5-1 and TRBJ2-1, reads KAGVTQTPRYLIKTRGQQVTLSCSPISGHRSVSWYQQTPGQGLQFLFEYFSETQRNKGNFPGRFSGRQFSNSRSEMNVSTLELGDSALYLCASSPETGLGYNEQFFGPGTRLTVL.

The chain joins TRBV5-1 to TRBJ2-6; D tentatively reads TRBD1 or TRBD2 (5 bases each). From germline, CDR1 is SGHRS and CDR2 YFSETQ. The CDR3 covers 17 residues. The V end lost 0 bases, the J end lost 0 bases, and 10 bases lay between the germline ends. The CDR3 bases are TGCGCCAGCAGCTTGGTCGCAGGGAGCTCTGGGGCCAACGTCCTGACTTTC. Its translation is CASSLVAGSSGANVLTF.

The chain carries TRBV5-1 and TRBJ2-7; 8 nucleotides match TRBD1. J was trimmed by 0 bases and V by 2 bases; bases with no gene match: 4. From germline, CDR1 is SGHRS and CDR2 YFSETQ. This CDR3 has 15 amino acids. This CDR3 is CASSLSGTGSYEQYF. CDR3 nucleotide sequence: TGCGCCAGCAGCTTATCCGGGACAGGCTCCTACGAGCAGTACTTC. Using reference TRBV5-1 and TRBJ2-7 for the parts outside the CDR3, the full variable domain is KAGVTQTPRYLIKTRGQQVTLSCSPISGHRSVSWYQQTPGQGLQFLFEYFSETQRNKGNFPGRFSGRQFSNSRSEMNVSTLELGDSALYLCASSLSGTGSYEQYFGPGTRLTVT.

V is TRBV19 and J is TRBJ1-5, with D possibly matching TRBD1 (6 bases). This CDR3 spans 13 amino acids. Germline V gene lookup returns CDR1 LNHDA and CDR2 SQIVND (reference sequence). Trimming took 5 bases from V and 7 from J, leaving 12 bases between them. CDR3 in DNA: TGTGCCAGTAGTCCCGGACAGAGGCAGCCCCAGCATTTT. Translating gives CASSPGQRQPQHF.

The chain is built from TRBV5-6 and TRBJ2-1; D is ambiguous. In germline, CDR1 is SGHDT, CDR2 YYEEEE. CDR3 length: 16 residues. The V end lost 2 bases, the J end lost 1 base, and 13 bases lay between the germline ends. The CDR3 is CASSLYRSSSYNEQFF. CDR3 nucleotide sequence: TGTGCCAGCAGCTTATACCGGAGCTCTTCCTACAATGAGCAGTTCTTC.

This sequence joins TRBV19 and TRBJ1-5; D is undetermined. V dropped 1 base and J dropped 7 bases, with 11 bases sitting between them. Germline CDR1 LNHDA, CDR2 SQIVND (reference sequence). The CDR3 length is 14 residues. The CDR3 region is CASSIGWGDQPQHF. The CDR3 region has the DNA TGTGCCAGTAGTATAGGATGGGGTGACCAGCCCCAGCATTTT.

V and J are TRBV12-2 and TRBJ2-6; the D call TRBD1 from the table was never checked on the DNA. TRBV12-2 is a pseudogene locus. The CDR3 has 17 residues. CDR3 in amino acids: CASRLRQVSSGANVLTF. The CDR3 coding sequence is TGTGCAAGTCGCTTAAGACAGGTATCTTCTGGGGCCAACGTCCTGACTTTC.

In DNA, the CDR3 is TGTGCCAGCAGCTTAGTGGGACGGCCGAACACTGAAGCTTTCTTT. Its translation: CASSLVGRPNTEAFF. V and J are TRBV7-8 and TRBJ1-1; D possibly corresponds to TRBD1 (5 bases). The CDR3 length is 15 residues. V was clipped by 1 base and J by 1 base, with 10 bases between them. Germline V CDR1 and CDR2: SGHVS, FQNEAQ.

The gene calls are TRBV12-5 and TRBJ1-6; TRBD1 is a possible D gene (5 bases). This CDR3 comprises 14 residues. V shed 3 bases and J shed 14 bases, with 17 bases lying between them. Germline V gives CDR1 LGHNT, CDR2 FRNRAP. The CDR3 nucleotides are TGTGCTAGTGGTTTCCCCGAACCAGGGACCACCCTCCACTTT. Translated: CASGFPEPGTTLHF.

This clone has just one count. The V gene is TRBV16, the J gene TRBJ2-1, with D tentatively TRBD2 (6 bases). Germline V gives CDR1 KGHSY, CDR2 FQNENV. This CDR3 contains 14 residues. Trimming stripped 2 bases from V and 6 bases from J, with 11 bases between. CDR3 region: CASSQHARGNEQFF. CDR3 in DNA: TGTGCCAGCAGCCAACACGCGCGGGGCAATGAGCAGTTCTTC.

The CDR3 here is CASSQDETGANVLTF. In nucleotides, the CDR3 is TGTGCCAGCAGCCAAGACGAGACTGGGGCCAACGTCCTGACTTTC. The chain uses TRBV5-6 and TRBJ2-6, with unresolved D. The length of the CDR3 is 15 residues. The V end was cut by 4 bases, the J end by 2 bases, with 10 bases between. From germline, CDR1 is SGHDT and CDR2 YYEEEE.